This TCR beta chain is drawn from a study of T cell repertoires in cytomegalovirus infection. Study findings and constraints: The response measured ex vivo was dominated by TCR beta clonotypes (HLA-C-restricted and CMV-specific).

This clonotype was observed a handful of times. Its antigen is undetermined. Using its own MiXCR run on the reads, TCRdb lists one record per CDR3 protein. The table has approximately 500,000 distinct CDR3 sequences, approximately 15% seen once. The sample taken for sequencing was CD8+ T cells from PBMCs. This sequence was found in a human donor in good health (CMV status not recorded). Some clones in this sample may be carry-over from other donors' samples.

The CDR3 DNA follows: TGTGCCAGCAGCGGGGACAGGGGGCCAACTAGCGGGGGCCTCAATGAGCAGTTCTTC. It encodes CASSGDRGPTSGGLNEQFF. The chain couples TRBV7-6 to TRBJ2-1, with a possible D match to TRBD1 (12 bases). CDR1 is SGHVS and CDR2 is FNYEAQ in the germline V gene. V was shortened by 5 bases and J by 6 bases, with 29 bases between the two germline ends. The CDR3 is made up of 19 amino acids.